Shown below are 27 T cell receptor beta chains from a single sample sequenced in a study of blood T cells in healthy people across ages. The second PCR ran about 6 to 11 cycles with a sample-barcoded 5' primer and J-beta primers. One entry per CDR3 protein results from TCRdb running MiXCR on the 5' RACE reads. This table holds hundreds of thousands of distinct CDR3 sequences, roughly 64% found once. Sequencing was done on a sample of blood. These receptors were taken from a man aged 25 to 40 in good health.

The chain joins TRBV27 to TRBJ1-2, with D perhaps TRBD1 (6 bases). The germline V and J ends were trimmed by 6 bases and 3 bases, with 11 bases remaining between them. Germline CDR1 and CDR2: MNHEY and SMNVEV (reference sequence). This CDR3 region has 13 residues. For the CDR3, the DNA is TGTGCCAGCAGCACAGGGCCCCACTATGGCTACACCTTC. Amino acids: CASSTGPHYGYTF.

The chain couples TRBV5-1 to TRBJ1-2; 7 nucleotides match TRBD1. The CDR3 has 15 residues. Trimming at V came to 4 bases and at J to 6 bases, leaving 12 bases not matched to a gene. Looked up from germline, CDR1 is SGHRS and CDR2 is YFSETQ. CDR3 in DNA: TGCGCCAGCAGCCCCCTCCAGACAGGGTCGGATGGCTACACCTTC. Protein: CASSPLQTGSDGYTF.

The V call is TRBV7-2, the J call TRBJ2-7; the D gene could be TRBD1 or TRBD2 (5 bases each). Germline-derived CDR1 and CDR2 are SGHTA and FQGNSA. This CDR3 is 16 amino acids long. Trimming shortened V by 1 base and J by 0 bases, and 13 bases separated the two germline ends. The CDR3 reads CASSLGVGGFSYEQYF. The CDR3 DNA reads TGTGCCAGCAGCTTAGGCGTTGGGGGTTTCTCCTACGAGCAGTACTTC.

A word on this clonotype: A much larger clone lies one base from this, so it may be a read error. This sequence joins TRBV7-2 and TRBJ2-7; D may be TRBD2 (6 bases). The germline CDR1 and CDR2 sequences are SGHTA and FQGNSA. This CDR3 spans 13 amino acids. The CDR3 region has the DNA TGTGCCAACAGCGGGCTAGCGACCTACGAGCAGTACTTC. Translating gives CANSGLATYEQYF.

Only a few counts were recorded for this clonotype. The rearrangement uses TRBV6-2 or TRBV6-3 and TRBJ2-4; 11 bases map to TRBD2. Matching the DNA end better, TRBJ2-7 makes the J call doubtful. Germline V lookup: CDR1 MNHEY, CDR2 SVGEGT. The CDR3 extends over 15 amino acids. The CDR3 DNA reads as TGTGCCAGCAGAACGGGGACTAGCGGAGCATACGAGCAGTACTTC. It encodes CASRTGTSGAYEQYF.

The chain has TRBV3-1 and TRBJ1-2; D is possibly TRBD1 (6 bases). V was pared by 4 bases and J by 4 bases, with 16 bases between. CDR1 LGHDT and CDR2 YNNKEL come from the germline V gene (reference sequence). The CDR3 is made up of 15 amino acids. In DNA form, the CDR3 reads TGTGCCAGCAGCCGGGGGCAGACAGGCGTCTATGGCTACACCTTC. Protein product: CASSRGQTGVYGYTF. The whole variable domain, remainder taken from reference TRBV3-1 and TRBJ1-2, is DTAVSQTPKYLVTQMGNDKSIKCEQNLGHDTMYWYKQDSKKFLKIMFSYNNKELIINETVPNRFSPKSPDKAHLNLHINSLELGDSAVYFCASSRGQTGVYGYTFGSGTRLTVV.

The V gene is TRBV5-7, the J gene TRBJ2-1; 9 nucleotides line up with TRBD1. TRBV5-7 is annotated as an ORF whose role is uncertain. The trim removed 3 bases at V and 5 bases at J, leaving 3 bases unmatched. The CDR3 length is 14 residues. CDR3 bases: TGTGCCAGCAGCTGCCGGACAGGGGACAATGAGCAGTTCTTC. Its translation is CASSCRTGDNEQFF.

V gene TRBV10-3 combines with J gene TRBJ2-3, with 14 bases matching TRBD2. There are 17 residues in the CDR3. Germline V CDR1 and CDR2: ENHRY, SYGVKD. V trimming: 3 bases; J trimming: 3 bases; junction bases outside the gene matches: 5. The CDR3 DNA follows: TGTGCCATCAGTGACGCCGGACTAGCGGGAGGAACAGATACGCAGTATTTT. Amino acid sequence: CAISDAGLAGGTDTQYF.

V and J are TRBV20-1 and TRBJ2-1; D may correspond to TRBD1 or TRBD2 (6 bases each). The ends were cut back, 0 bases at V and 9 bases at J, with 15 bases in the middle. CDR3 length: 14 amino acids. From germline, CDR1 is DFQATT and CDR2 SNEGSKA (reference sequence). As DNA, the CDR3 is TGCAGTGCTAGAGATCCCACGGGGGCAGGTGAGCAGTTCTTC. It specifies CSARDPTGAGEQFF.

This clonotype was picked up a small number of times. The chain employs TRBV7-2 and TRBJ2-1; D assignment may be TRBD1 or TRBD2 (6 bases each). The CDR3 extends over 15 amino acids. Trimming pared 2 bases from V and 6 bases from J, leaving 14 bases between. CDR1 and CDR2 from the germline V gene are SGHTA and FQGNSA. CDR3 loop: CASSLYRGQLNEQFF. The CDR3 region has the DNA TGTGCCAGCAGCTTATACCGGGGGCAACTCAATGAGCAGTTCTTC.

The sample holds a few counts of this clonotype. This chain links TRBV7-9 with TRBJ1-1; the D is unclear. Trimming cost V 4 bases and J 8 bases, with 5 bases left between them. The length of the CDR3 is 10 residues. CDR1 is SEHNR, CDR2 FQNEAQ, per germline (reference sequence). Here the CDR3 DNA reads TGTGCCAGCAGCTCGATAGAAGCTTTCTTT. Its translation: CASSSIEAFF. The full variable domain, with the rest looked up from reference TRBV7-9 and TRBJ1-1, is DTGVSQNPRHKITKRGQNVTFRCDPISEHNRLYWYRQTLGQGPEFLTYFQNEAQLEKSRLLSDRFSAERPKGSFSTLEIQRTEQGDSAMYLCASSSIEAFFGQGTRLTVV.

The chain carries TRBV29-1 and TRBJ1-2; D is possibly TRBD1 (6 bases). The CDR3 loop spans 14 amino acids. V lost 4 bases, J lost 3 bases, and 15 bases lay in between. Per germline, CDR1 SQVTM and CDR2 ANQGSEA. CDR3 sequence: CSVATGTNDYGYTF. The CDR3 coding sequence is TGCAGCGTTGCCACCGGGACAAATGACTATGGCTACACCTTC.

This clonotype occurred once. This rearrangement joins TRBV6-2 or TRBV6-3 to TRBJ2-1, with 12 positions matching TRBD2. With 6 bases clipped from V and 2 bases from J, the junction kept 11 bases outside the gene matches. CDR1 and CDR2 (germline): MNHEY, SVGEGT. The length of the CDR3 is 18 residues. Here the CDR3 DNA reads TGTGCCAGCAGCCTACGGAGGACTAGCGGGACAACCTACAATGAGCAGTTCTTC. Translating gives CASSLRRTSGTTYNEQFF.

This chain connects TRBV18 to TRBJ1-1; D may be TRBD1 (5 bases). Trimming stripped 2 bases from V and 3 bases from J, with 25 bases between. Germline CDR1 is KGHSH and CDR2 is LQKENI. The CDR3 contains 19 residues. The CDR3 region is CASSPKVSSVSRGDTEAFF. CDR3 nucleotide sequence: TGTGCCAGCTCACCAAAGGTATCATCGGTCTCTCGAGGGGACACTGAAGCTTTCTTT.

This rearrangement joins TRBV5-1 to TRBJ2-2; 10 bases line up with TRBD2. V dropped 0 bases and J dropped 10; count of bases not matched to a gene: 6. CDR3 length: 15 residues. Germline lookup yields CDR1 SGHRS and CDR2 YFSETQ. The DNA of the CDR3 is TGCGCCAGCAGCTTGGAAGGGCTAGCGGGAGAGGAGCTGTTTTTT. Protein: CASSLEGLAGEELFF.

This sequence joins TRBV29-1 and TRBJ2-3; D unclear. The CDR3 has 10 residues. CDR1 and CDR2 (germline): SQVTM, ANQGSEA. The V and J ends lost 5 bases and 5 bases respectively, with 5 bases between them. The CDR3 protein is CSVPEDTQYF. CDR3 coding DNA: TGCAGCGTTCCGGAAGATACGCAGTATTTT.

The chain is built from TRBV20-1 and TRBJ2-2; 8 bases match TRBD1. The trim removed 2 bases at V and 4 bases at J, leaving 3 bases unmatched. The CDR3 contains 14 residues. CDR1 and CDR2 (germline): DFQATT, SNEGSKA (reference sequence). CDR3 in amino acids: CSARRTGFTGELFF. CDR3 coding DNA: TGCAGTGCTAGAAGGACAGGGTTCACCGGGGAGCTGTTTTTT.

The chain carries TRBV20-1 and TRBJ1-2; D is undetermined. This CDR3 has 12 residues. V dropped 5 bases and J dropped 0 bases, with 7 bases sitting between them. From germline, CDR1 is DFQATT and CDR2 SNEGSKA (reference sequence). The CDR3 sequence is CSASPTNYGYTF. The DNA of the CDR3 is TGCAGTGCTTCGCCTACTAACTATGGCTACACCTTC.

The chain links TRBV7-2 to TRBJ1-5, with 8 positions matching TRBD1. The length of the CDR3 is 14 residues. Germline CDR1 reads SGHTA; CDR2 reads FQGNSA. V was clipped by 5 bases and J by 7 bases; unmatched bases: 7. CDR3 protein: CASSPGQGFQPQHF. CDR3 DNA sequence: TGTGCCAGCAGCCCCGGACAGGGCTTCCAGCCCCAGCATTTT.

CDR3 region: CSAIWISGSPYEQFF. CDR3 nucleotide sequence: TGCAGTGCTATCTGGATCAGCGGGAGCCCCTATGAGCAGTTCTTC. V and J are TRBV20-1 and TRBJ2-1; 8 bases are shared with TRBD2. The CDR3 is made up of 15 amino acids. Trimming at V came to 4 bases and at J to 8 bases, leaving 13 bases not matched to a gene. Per the germline V gene, CDR1 is DFQATT and CDR2 is SNEGSKA (reference sequence).

The chain has TRBV20-1 and TRBJ1-1; no clear D. Germline V gene lookup returns CDR1 DFQATT and CDR2 SNEGSKA (reference sequence). The CDR3 is 11 residues long. The V gene lost 5 bases and the J gene lost 8 bases, with 12 bases spanning the gap. The chain's CDR3 is CSAAGRTEAFF. The CDR3 DNA sequence: TGCAGTGCTGCTGGGCGGACGGAAGCTTTCTTT.

The chain uses TRBV12-3 or TRBV12-4 and TRBJ1-2; 7 bases fit TRBD1. Trimming removed 1 base from V and 5 bases from J; junction bases left unmatched: 10. CDR3 length: 16 amino acids. The CDR3 loop reads CASSLGLDRVSYGYTF. DNA for the CDR3: TGTGCCAGCAGTTTAGGACTTGACAGGGTATCTTATGGCTACACCTTC.

This sequence joins TRBV7-2 and TRBJ2-3, with TRBD2 identical over 13 bases. The V gene end was trimmed by 4 bases and the J gene end by 2 bases; junction bases not matched to a gene: 15. The CDR3 extends over 20 amino acids. The germline gives CDR1 SGHTA, CDR2 FQGNSA. The CDR3 DNA follows: TGTGCCAGCAGCTGGGGGACTAGCGGGGCTCCCGGATTTCCCACAGATACGCAGTATTTT. This codes for CASSWGTSGAPGFPTDTQYF.

The chain links TRBV5-1 to TRBJ2-4; D ambiguous. The CDR3 is made up of 14 amino acids. Germline CDR1 is SGHRS and CDR2 is YFSETQ. The ends were cut back, 0 bases at V and 8 bases at J, with 12 bases in the middle. The CDR3 here is CASSLVPGIDIQYF. The CDR3 DNA reads as TGCGCCAGCAGCTTGGTCCCTGGGATTGACATTCAGTACTTC.

The chain uses TRBV20-1 and TRBJ2-5; the D gene is possibly TRBD2 (5 bases). V dropped 6 bases and J dropped 3 bases, with 14 bases sitting between them. Germline CDR1 DFQATT, CDR2 SNEGSKA (reference sequence). The CDR3 runs to 13 residues. CDR3 amino acids: CSANVGGEETQYF. The CDR3 nucleotides are TGCAGTGCCAACGTCGGAGGAGAAGAGACCCAGTACTTC.

The CDR3 is CASSLAPNGVSTDTQYF. CDR3 coding DNA: TGTGCCAGCAGCTTAGCCCCCAACGGGGTCAGCACAGATACGCAGTATTTT. This sequence joins TRBV7-2 and TRBJ2-3, with D maybe TRBD2 (5 bases). Trimming took off 0 bases at V and 0 bases at J, with 13 bases between the two ends. The CDR3 spans 17 residues. CDR1 SGHTA and CDR2 FQGNSA come from the germline V gene.

This clonotype has ten or more counts. The chain links TRBV20-1 to TRBJ2-6; no clear D. Germline V lookup: CDR1 DFQATT, CDR2 SNEGSKA (reference sequence). The CDR3 spans 16 residues. V lost 5 bases, J lost 1 base, and 15 bases lay in between. CDR3 DNA: TGCAGTGCTTTAGAATTCGGTGGGTCTGGGGCCAACGTCCTGACTTTC. It is translated as CSALEFGGSGANVLTF.